These 3 T cell receptor beta chains originate from one sample sequenced in a study of blood T cell repertoires in COVID-19. The data were produced by immunoSEQ multiplex PCR, yet TCRdb's version contains in-frame clones alone and is incomplete. This sample yields some 120,000 clones, of which approximately 88% are seen a single time; around 7.3% belongs to the top ten. The sequenced material came from peripheral blood. These receptors were taken from a man between 50 and 59 years old with acute or convalescent COVID-19.

This chain links TRBV2 with TRBJ1-5; D gene ambiguous. The germline V gene encodes CDR1 SNHLY and CDR2 FYNNEI. The V end lost 0 bases, the J end lost 2 bases, and 8 bases lay between the germline ends. The CDR3 has 15 residues. CDR3 sequence (DNA): TGTGCCAGCAGTGAAGCGCGGGTGGGCAATCAGCCCCAGCATTTT. Its translation: CASSEARVGNQPQHF.

The DNA for the CDR3 is TGTGCCATCAGCGGACTAGCGCCATACGAGCAGTACTTC. It yields the protein CAISGLAPYEQYF. The chain is built from TRBV10-3 and TRBJ2-7; 9 nucleotides match TRBD2. The V and J ends lost 6 bases and 4 bases, in that order; junction bases with no gene match: 4. Looked up from germline, CDR1 is ENHRY and CDR2 is SYGVKD. The CDR3 has 13 amino acids.

V and J are TRBV5-5 and TRBJ1-3; D remains ambiguous. The V gene's germline CDR1 is SGHKS and CDR2 YYEKEE (reference sequence). V was pared by 4 bases and J by 8 bases, with 7 bases between. This CDR3 is 11 amino acids long. DNA of the CDR3: TGTGCCAGCAGCGTAGGAGACACCATATATTTT. Translation gives CASSVGDTIYF. The complete variable domain, with remaining parts taken from reference TRBV5-5 and TRBJ1-3, reads DAGVTQSPTHLIKTRGQQVTLRCSPISGHKSVSWYQQVLGQGPQFIFQYYEKEERGRGNFPDRFSARQFPNYSSELNVNALLLGDSALYLCASSVGDTIYFGEGSWLTVV.